The sample holds a few counts of the clone carrying this T cell receptor (beta chain). The TCR beta CDR3 regions underwent amplification using RNA transcripts as the source. A first-round RT-PCR of the TCR CDR3 used the HTBI primer set. TCRdb redid the calling of the multiplex PCR reads with MiXCR, one entry per CDR3 protein. The data show hundreds of thousands of distinct CDR3 sequences, 11% to 15% seen once. The entry originates in a study of T cells in Graves' hyperthyroidism and ophthalmopathy. This CDR3 has 13 amino acids. CDR1 and CDR2 from the germline V gene are MNHEY and SVGEGT. V was clipped by 7 bases and J by 8 bases, with 17 bases between them.

The TCR was taken from a woman aged 18-29 years with Graves' hyperthyroidism. V and J are TRBV6-2 or TRBV6-3 and TRBJ1-2, with unresolved D. Sequencing used blood. DNA for the CDR3: TGTGCCAGCACCCACCTGGGTCCTTCCGGCTACACCTTC. Its protein product is CASTHLGPSGYTF.